A single sample gave rise to the 13 T cell receptor beta chains below, sequenced in a study of shared clonotypes between healthy human individuals. CD45RO negativity and positive selection for CCR7 defined naive CD8 cells, a population that excluded terminally differentiated effector memory CD45RA+ cells. Sequencing was performed with immunoSEQ multiplex PCR; in TCRdb, only in-frame clones are kept and a portion is missing. This sample has fewer than 850,000 clones, with about 96% found just once. Sequences were obtained from naive CD8+ T cells sorted from blood. Every receptor here comes from a man between 25 and 39 years old in good health.

J is TRBJ2-3 and V is TRBV4-3, with 12 bases that match TRBD2. The V gene's germline CDR1 is LGHNA and CDR2 YSLEER. V was pared by 1 base and J by 4 bases, with 3 bases of the junction left unmatched. The CDR3 runs to 16 residues. The CDR3 DNA reads TGCGCCAGCAGCCAAGGACTAGCGGGAGCCCCAGATACGCAGTATTTT. Its translation: CASSQGLAGAPDTQYF.

This clone was seen only once. Additional DNA sequences in this sample encode the identical CDR3. The chain joins TRBV9 to TRBJ2-7, with TRBD2 identical over 7 bases. Unmatched junction bases numbered 6, after V lost 4 bases and J lost 2 bases. CDR1 and CDR2 from the germline V gene are SGDLS and YYNGEE. This CDR3 has 14 amino acids. CDR3 nucleotide sequence: TGTGCCAGCAGCCCCCTGGCGGGAGCCTACGAGCAGTACTTC. It translates to CASSPLAGAYEQYF.

The chain couples TRBV10-2 to TRBJ1-5; 7 nucleotides line up with TRBD1. V lost 2 bases, J lost 2 bases, and 9 bases stayed unmatched. The CDR3 runs 17 residues. CDR1 WSHSY and CDR2 SAAADI come from the germline V gene. CDR3 sequence: CASSEGVRQGGNQPQHF. Written as DNA, the CDR3 is TGCGCCAGCAGTGAGGGGGTTAGACAGGGAGGCAATCAGCCCCAGCATTTT.

V gene TRBV13 combines with J gene TRBJ1-1, with D unclear. The CDR3 extends over 14 amino acids. The germline CDR1 and CDR2 sequences are PRHDT and FYEKMQ (reference sequence). V was cut by 7 bases and J by 0 bases, with 12 bases left in between. The CDR3, as DNA: TGTGCCAGCACCCGGTTTACGGTGAACACTGAAGCTTTCTTT. Translation gives CASTRFTVNTEAFF.

V gene TRBV7-6 combines with J gene TRBJ2-3, with 10 bases lining up with TRBD2. CDR3 length: 15 amino acids. The germline CDR1 and CDR2 sequences are SGHVS and FNYEAQ. V dropped 3 bases and J dropped 4; count of bases not matched to a gene: 4. The CDR3 loop reads CASSFGLAGADTQYF. CDR3 bases: TGTGCCAGCAGCTTTGGCCTAGCGGGAGCAGATACGCAGTATTTT.

The chain combines TRBV12-5 with TRBJ2-7; no clear D gene. The ends were cut back, 1 base at V and 3 bases at J, with 22 bases in the middle. There are 18 residues in the CDR3. The germline gives CDR1 LGHNT, CDR2 FRNRAP. The CDR3 DNA sequence: TGTGCTAGTGGTTTGGCGCGAGGAGAGGCTTATCCCTACTACGAGCAGTACTTC. It is translated as CASGLARGEAYPYYEQYF.

V usage is TRBV29-1 and J usage is TRBJ2-7; D not certain. Germline V gives CDR1 SQVTM, CDR2 ANQGSEA. The CDR3 has 13 amino acids. Trimming removed 4 bases from V and 0 bases from J, with 10 bases in between. The CDR3 loop reads CSVGVSSSYEQYF. Here the CDR3 DNA reads TGCAGCGTTGGGGTATCCAGCTCCTACGAGCAGTACTTC.

The V gene is TRBV20-1, the J gene TRBJ2-1; D uncertain. The CDR3 contains 10 residues. Between the trimmed V and J ends, which lost 5 bases and 9 bases, there was a span of 8 bases. CDR1 and CDR2 from the germline V gene are DFQATT and SNEGSKA (reference sequence). The CDR3 here is CSAYSSEQFF. The CDR3 nucleotides are TGCAGTGCTTACAGCAGTGAGCAGTTCTTC.

Regarding this clone: The sample carries other DNA sequences with the same CDR3. The chain joins TRBV27 to TRBJ1-5; 10 bases line up with TRBD1. This CDR3 is 14 amino acids long. Germline loops: CDR1 MNHEY, CDR2 SMNVEV (reference sequence). Germline trimming cut 4 bases from V and 4 bases from J; bases unmatched to any gene: 1. The CDR3 DNA follows: TGTGCCAGCAGTTGGACAGGGGGAAATCAGCCCCAGCATTTT. This gives the protein CASSWTGGNQPQHF.

V usage is TRBV2 and J usage is TRBJ2-2, with 9 nucleotides matching TRBD1. Germline V gives CDR1 SNHLY, CDR2 FYNNEI. The V and J ends lost 6 bases and 3 bases, in that order; junction bases with no gene match: 8. The CDR3 has 16 amino acids. Here the CDR3 reads CASRELWDRDTGELFF. The CDR3 nucleotides are TGTGCCAGCAGGGAACTTTGGGACAGGGACACCGGGGAGCTGTTTTTT.

The gene calls are TRBV4-3 and TRBJ1-2; 8 bases align to TRBD1. V gave up 1 base and J gave up 5 bases; unmatched junction bases: 9. Per germline, CDR1 LGHNA and CDR2 YSLEER. This CDR3 contains 16 residues. The CDR3: CASSQAAGGGLYGYTF. CDR3 sequence (DNA): TGCGCCAGCAGCCAAGCCGCAGGGGGCGGTTTGTATGGCTACACCTTC.

The rearrangement uses TRBV7-2 and TRBJ2-3; D is undetermined. V gave up 5 bases and J gave up 4 bases, with 16 bases separating them. Germline V gene data show CDR1 as SGHTA and CDR2 as FQGNSA. The CDR3 extends over 15 amino acids. CDR3 amino acids: CASSGRAVDSDTQYF. CDR3 nucleotide sequence: TGTGCCAGCAGCGGCCGGGCGGTTGATTCAGATACGCAGTATTTT.

The chain links TRBV28 to TRBJ2-5; D might be TRBD2 (6 bases). Germline CDR1 reads MDHEN; CDR2 reads SYDVKM. CDR3 length: 16 residues. Trimming removed 3 bases at V and 1 base at J, with 15 bases between. The CDR3 DNA follows: TGTGCCAGCAGTTTGCGGGGTGGGGCCGCCCAAGAGACCCAGTACTTC. This sequence encodes CASSLRGGAAQETQYF.